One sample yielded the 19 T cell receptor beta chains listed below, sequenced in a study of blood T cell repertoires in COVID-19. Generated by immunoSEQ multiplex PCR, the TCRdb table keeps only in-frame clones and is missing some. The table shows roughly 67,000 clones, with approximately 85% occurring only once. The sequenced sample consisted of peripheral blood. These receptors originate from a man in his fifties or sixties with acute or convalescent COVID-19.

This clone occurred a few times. The CDR3 loop reads CSARQLYGYTF. DNA of the CDR3: TGCAGTGCCAGACAACTTTATGGCTACACCTTC. The chain is built from TRBV20-1 and TRBJ1-2; no clear D. There are 11 residues in the CDR3. The V end was cut by 6 bases, the J end by 5 bases, with 10 bases between. Germline V gene sequence: CDR1 DFQATT, CDR2 SNEGSKA (reference sequence).

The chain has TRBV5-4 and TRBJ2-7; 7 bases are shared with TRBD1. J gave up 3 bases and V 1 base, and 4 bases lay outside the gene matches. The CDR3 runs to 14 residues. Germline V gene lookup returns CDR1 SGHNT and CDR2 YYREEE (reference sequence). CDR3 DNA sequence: TGTGCCAGCAGCTTGCAGGGGGATTACTACGAGCAGTACTTC. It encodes CASSLQGDYYEQYF.

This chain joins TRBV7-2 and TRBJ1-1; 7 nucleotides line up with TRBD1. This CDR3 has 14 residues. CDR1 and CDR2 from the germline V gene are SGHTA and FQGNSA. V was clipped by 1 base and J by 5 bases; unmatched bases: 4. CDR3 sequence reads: CASSLGRGRTEAFF. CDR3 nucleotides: TGTGCCAGCAGCTTAGGCAGGGGGAGAACTGAAGCTTTCTTT.

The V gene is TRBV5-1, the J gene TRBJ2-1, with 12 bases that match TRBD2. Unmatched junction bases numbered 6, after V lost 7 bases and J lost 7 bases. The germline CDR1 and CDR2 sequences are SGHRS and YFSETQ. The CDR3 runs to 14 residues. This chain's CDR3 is CASHPGLAGNEQFF. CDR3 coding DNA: TGCGCCAGCCACCCGGGACTAGCGGGTAATGAGCAGTTCTTC.

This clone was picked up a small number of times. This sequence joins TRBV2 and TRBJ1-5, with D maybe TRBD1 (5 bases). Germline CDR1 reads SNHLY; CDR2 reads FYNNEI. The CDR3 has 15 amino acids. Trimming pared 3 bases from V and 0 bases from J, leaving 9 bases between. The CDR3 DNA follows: TGTGCCAGCAGTGAGCGACAGATTAGCAATCAGCCCCAGCATTTT. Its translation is CASSERQISNQPQHF.

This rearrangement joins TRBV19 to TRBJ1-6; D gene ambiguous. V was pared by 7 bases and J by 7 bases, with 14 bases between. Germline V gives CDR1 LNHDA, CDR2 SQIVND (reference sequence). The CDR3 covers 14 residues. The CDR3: CASTVQSGNSPLHF. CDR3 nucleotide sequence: TGTGCCAGTACTGTACAATCCGGGAATTCACCCCTCCACTTT.

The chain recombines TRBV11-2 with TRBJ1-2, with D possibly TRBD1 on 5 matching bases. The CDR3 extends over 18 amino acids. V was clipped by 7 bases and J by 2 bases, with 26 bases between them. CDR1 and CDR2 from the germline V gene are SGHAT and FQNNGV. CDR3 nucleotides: TGTGCCAGCACCTTTAGTGGGTCTACCTGGGGGGGAAACTATGGCTACACCTTC. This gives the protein CASTFSGSTWGGNYGYTF.

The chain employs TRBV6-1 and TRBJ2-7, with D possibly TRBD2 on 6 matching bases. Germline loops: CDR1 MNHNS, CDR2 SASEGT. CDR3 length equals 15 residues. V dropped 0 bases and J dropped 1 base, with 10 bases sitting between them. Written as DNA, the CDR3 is TGTGCCAGCAGTGAAGCGCTTCGGGGGTCCTACGAGCAGTACTTC. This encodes CASSEALRGSYEQYF.

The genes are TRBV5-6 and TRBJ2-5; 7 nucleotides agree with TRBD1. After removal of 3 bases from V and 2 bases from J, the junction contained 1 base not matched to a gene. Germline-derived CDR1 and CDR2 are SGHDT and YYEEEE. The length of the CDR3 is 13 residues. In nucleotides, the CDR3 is TGTGCCAGCAGCTCGGGACAGCAAGAGACCCAGTACTTC. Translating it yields CASSSGQQETQYF.

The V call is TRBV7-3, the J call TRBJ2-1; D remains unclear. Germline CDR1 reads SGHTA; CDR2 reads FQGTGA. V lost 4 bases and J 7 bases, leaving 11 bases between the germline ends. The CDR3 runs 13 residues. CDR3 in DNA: TGTGCCAGCAGCTCTAGTAGAGAGAATGAGCAGTTCTTC. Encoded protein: CASSSSRENEQFF.

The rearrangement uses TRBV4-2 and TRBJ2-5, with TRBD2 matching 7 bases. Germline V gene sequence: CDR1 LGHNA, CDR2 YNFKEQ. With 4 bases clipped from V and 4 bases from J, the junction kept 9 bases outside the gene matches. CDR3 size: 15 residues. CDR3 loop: CASSPATGGGETQYF. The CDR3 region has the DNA TGTGCCAGCAGCCCTGCGACGGGGGGTGGAGAGACCCAGTACTTC.

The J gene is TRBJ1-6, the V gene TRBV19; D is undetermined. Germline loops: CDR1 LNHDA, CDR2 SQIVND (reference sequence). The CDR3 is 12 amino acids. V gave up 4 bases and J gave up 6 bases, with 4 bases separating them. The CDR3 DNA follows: TGTGCCAGTAGTACGAGTAATTCACCCCTCCACTTT. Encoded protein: CASSTSNSPLHF.

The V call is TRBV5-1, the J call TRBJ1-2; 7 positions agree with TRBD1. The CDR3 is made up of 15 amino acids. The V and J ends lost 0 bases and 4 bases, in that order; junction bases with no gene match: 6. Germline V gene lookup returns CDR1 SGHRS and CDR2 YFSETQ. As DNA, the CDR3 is TGCGCCAGCAGCTTGGCCGCAGGGGGGAGCTATGGCTACACCTTC. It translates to CASSLAAGGSYGYTF. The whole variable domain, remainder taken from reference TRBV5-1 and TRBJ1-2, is KAGVTQTPRYLIKTRGQQVTLSCSPISGHRSVSWYQQTPGQGLQFLFEYFSETQRNKGNFPGRFSGRQFSNSRSEMNVSTLELGDSALYLCASSLAAGGSYGYTFGSGTRLTVV.

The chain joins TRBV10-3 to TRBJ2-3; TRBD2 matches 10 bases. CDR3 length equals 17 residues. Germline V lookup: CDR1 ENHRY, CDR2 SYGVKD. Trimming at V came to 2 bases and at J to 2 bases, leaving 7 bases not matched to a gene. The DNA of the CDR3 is TGTGCCATCAGTGAGACCCTAGCGGGGGTCGTCACAGATACGCAGTATTTT. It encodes CAISETLAGVVTDTQYF.

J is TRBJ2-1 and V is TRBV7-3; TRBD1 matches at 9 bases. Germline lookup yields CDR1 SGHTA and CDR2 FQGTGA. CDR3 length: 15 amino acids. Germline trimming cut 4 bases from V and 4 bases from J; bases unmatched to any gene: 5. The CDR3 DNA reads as TGTGCCAGCAGCTCCCCCGGGACAGGGTACAATGAGCAGTTCTTC. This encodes CASSSPGTGYNEQFF.

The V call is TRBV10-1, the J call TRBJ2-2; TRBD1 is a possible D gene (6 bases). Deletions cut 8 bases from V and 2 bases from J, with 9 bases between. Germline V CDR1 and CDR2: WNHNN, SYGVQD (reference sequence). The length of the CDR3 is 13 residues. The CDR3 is CASLDSNTGELFF. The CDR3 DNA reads TGCGCCAGCCTGGACAGTAACACCGGGGAGCTGTTTTTT.

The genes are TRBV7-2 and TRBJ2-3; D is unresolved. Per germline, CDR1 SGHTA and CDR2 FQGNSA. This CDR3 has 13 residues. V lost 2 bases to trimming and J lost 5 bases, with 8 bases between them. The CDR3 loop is CASSLNSLDTQYF. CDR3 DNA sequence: TGTGCCAGCAGCTTAAATTCTCTAGATACGCAGTATTTT.

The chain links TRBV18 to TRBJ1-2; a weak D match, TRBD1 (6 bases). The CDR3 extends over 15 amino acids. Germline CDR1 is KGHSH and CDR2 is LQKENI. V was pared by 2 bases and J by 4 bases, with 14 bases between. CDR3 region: CASSPEGRRGYGYTF. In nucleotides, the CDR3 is TGTGCCAGCTCACCAGAGGGACGCAGGGGCTATGGCTACACCTTC.

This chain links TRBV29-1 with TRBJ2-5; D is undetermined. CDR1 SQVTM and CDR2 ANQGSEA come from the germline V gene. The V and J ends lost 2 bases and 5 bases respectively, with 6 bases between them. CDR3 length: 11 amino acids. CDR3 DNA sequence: TGCAGCGTTGAACCGGAGGAGACCCAGTACTTC. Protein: CSVEPEETQYF.